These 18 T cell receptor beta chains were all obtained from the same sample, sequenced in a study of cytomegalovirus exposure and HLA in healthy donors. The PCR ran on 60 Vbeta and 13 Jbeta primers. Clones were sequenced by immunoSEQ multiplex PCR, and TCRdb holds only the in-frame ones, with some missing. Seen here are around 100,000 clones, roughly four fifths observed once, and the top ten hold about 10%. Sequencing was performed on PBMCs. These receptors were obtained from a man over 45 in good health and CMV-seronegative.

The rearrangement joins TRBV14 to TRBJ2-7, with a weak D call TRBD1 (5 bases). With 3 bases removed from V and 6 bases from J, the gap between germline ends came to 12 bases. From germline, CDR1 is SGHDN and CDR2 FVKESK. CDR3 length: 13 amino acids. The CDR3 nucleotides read TGTGCCAGCAGCCAGGGCAGGGTGGCCGAGCAGTACTTC. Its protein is CASSQGRVAEQYF. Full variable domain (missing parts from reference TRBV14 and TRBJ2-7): EAGVTQFPSHSVIEKGQTVTLRCDPISGHDNLYWYRRVMGKEIKFLLHFVKESKQDESGMPNNRFLAERTGGTYSTLKVQPAELEDSGVYFCASSQGRVAEQYFGPGTRLTVT.

CDR3 residues: CASSSLYQETQYF. The CDR3 DNA reads as TGCGCCAGCAGCTCCCTGTACCAAGAGACCCAGTACTTC. The genes are TRBV5-1 and TRBJ2-5, with D hard to call. The germline CDR1 and CDR2 sequences are SGHRS and YFSETQ. The CDR3 contains 13 residues. V was trimmed by 3 bases and J by 0 bases, leaving 6 bases between them.

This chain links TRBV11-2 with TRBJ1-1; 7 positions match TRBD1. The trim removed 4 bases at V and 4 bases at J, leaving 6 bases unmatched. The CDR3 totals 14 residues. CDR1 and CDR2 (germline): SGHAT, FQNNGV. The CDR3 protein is CASSSQGGSTEAFF. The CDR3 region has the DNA TGTGCCAGCAGCTCCCAGGGGGGAAGCACTGAAGCTTTCTTT. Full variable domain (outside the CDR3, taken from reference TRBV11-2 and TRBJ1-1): EAGVAQSPRYKIIEKRQSVAFWCNPISGHATLYWYQQILGQGPKLLIQFQNNGVVDDSQLPKDRFSAERLKGVDSTLKIQPAKLEDSAVYLCASSSQGGSTEAFFGQGTRLTVV.

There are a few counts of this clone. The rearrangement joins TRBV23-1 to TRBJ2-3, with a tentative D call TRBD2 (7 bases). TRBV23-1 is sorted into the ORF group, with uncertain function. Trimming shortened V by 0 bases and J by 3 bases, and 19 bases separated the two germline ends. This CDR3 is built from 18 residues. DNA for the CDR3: TGCGCCAGCAGTCAATCGAAAAAGGGGCGGGGGCCGACAGATACGCAGTATTTT. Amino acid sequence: CASSQSKKGRGPTDTQYF.

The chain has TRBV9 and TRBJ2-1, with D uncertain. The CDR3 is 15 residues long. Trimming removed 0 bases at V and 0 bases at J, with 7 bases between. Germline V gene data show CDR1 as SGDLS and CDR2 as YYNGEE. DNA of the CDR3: TGTGCCAGCAGCGTAGTAGGAGACTCCTACAATGAGCAGTTCTTC. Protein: CASSVVGDSYNEQFF.

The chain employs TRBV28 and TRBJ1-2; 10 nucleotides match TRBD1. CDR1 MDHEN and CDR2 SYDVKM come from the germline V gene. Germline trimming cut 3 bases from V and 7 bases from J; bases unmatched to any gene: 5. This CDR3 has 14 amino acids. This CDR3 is CASSLTGGTSGYTF. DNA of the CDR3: TGTGCCAGCAGTTTGACAGGGGGCACGAGTGGCTACACCTTC.

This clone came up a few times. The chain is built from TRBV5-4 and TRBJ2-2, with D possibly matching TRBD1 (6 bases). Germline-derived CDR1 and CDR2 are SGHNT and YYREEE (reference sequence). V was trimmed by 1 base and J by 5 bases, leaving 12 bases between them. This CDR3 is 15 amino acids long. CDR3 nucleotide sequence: TGTGCCAGCAGCTTGCAGGGGCTGAGAACCGGGGAGCTGTTTTTT. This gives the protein CASSLQGLRTGELFF.

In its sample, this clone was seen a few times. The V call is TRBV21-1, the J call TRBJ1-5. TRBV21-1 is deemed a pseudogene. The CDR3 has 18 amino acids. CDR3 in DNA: TGTGCCAGCAGCAAAGGGAGAGGGTTGAGGGTTTGGCATCAGCCCCAGCATTTT. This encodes CASSKGRGLRVWHQPQHF.

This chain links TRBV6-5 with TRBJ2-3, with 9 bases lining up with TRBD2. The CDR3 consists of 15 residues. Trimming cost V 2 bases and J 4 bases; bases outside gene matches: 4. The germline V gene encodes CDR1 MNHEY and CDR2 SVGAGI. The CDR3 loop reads CASSYGGGVADTQYF. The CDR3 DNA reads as TGTGCCAGCAGTTACGGCGGGGGGGTCGCAGATACGCAGTATTTT.

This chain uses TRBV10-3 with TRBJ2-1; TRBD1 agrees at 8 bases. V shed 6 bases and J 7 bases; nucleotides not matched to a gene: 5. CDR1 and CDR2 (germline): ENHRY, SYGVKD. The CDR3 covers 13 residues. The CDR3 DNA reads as TGTGCCATCAGCCAGGGACAGGTGAATGAGCAGTTCTTC. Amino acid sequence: CAISQGQVNEQFF.

The CDR3 sequence: CASSFSGTKNTGELFF. The CDR3 region has the DNA TGTGCCAGCAGCTTCTCCGGGACAAAGAACACCGGGGAGCTGTTTTTT. This chain joins TRBV5-4 and TRBJ2-2; D perhaps matches TRBD1 (6 bases). V was pared by 2 bases and J by 1 base, with 12 bases between. Germline-derived CDR1 and CDR2 are SGHNT and YYREEE (reference sequence). This CDR3 has 16 residues.

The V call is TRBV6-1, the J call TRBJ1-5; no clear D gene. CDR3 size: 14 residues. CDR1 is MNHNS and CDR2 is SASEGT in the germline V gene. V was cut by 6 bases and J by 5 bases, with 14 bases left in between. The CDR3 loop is CASSAGSAYQPQHF. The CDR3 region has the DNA TGTGCCAGCAGCGCCGGGTCGGCGTATCAGCCCCAGCATTTT.

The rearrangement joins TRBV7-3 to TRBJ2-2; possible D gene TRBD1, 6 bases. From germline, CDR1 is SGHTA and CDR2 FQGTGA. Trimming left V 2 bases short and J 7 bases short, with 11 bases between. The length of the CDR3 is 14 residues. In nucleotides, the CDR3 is TGTGCCAGCAGCTTATCTGGGGGCCACGGGGAGCTGTTTTTT. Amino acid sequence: CASSLSGGHGELFF. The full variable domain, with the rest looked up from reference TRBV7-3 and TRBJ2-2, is GAGVSQTPSNKVTEKGKYVELRCDPISGHTALYWYRQSLGQGPEFLIYFQGTGAADDSGLPNDRFFAVRPEGSVSTLKIQRTERGDSAVYLCASSLSGGHGELFFGEGSRLTVL.

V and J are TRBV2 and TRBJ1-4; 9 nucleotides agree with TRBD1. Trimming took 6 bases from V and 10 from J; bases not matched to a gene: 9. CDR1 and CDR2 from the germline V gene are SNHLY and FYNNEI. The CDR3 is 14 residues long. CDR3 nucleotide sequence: TGTGCCAGCAGAGCCGGGACAGGGAGGGGAAAACTGTTTTTT. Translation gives CASRAGTGRGKLFF.

The CDR3 nucleotides read TGCGCCAGCTCCAGGGACCCGGGGGGTGAAGCTTTCTTT. Its protein is CASSRDPGGEAFF. The rearrangement links TRBV4-1 to TRBJ1-1; a weak D match, TRBD1 (5 bases). CDR3 length equals 13 residues. Looked up from germline, CDR1 is MGHRA and CDR2 is YSYEKL. The V and J ends lost 8 bases and 7 bases respectively, with 17 bases between them.

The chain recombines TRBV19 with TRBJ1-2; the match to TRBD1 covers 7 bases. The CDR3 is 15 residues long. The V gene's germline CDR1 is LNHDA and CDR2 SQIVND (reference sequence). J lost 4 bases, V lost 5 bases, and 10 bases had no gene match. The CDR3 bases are TGTGCCAGTAGTGGAGCGCACAGGGGTACCTATGGCTACACCTTC. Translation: CASSGAHRGTYGYTF.

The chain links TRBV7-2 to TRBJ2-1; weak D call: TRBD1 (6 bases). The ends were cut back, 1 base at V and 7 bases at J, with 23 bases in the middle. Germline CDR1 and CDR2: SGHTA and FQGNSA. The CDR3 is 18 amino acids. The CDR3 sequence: CASSLDSITGNPSNEQFF. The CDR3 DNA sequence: TGTGCCAGCAGCTTAGACAGTATTACAGGGAACCCTAGTAATGAGCAGTTCTTC.

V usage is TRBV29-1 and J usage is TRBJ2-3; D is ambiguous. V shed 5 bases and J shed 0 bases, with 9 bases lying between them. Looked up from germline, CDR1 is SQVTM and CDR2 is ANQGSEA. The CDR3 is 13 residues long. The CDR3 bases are TGCAGCGTTTCGGGTGAGAGCACAGATACGCAGTATTTT. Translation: CSVSGESTDTQYF.